This T cell receptor beta chain is drawn from a study of T cell responses to AZD1222 COVID-19 vaccine. The assay was immunoSEQ multiplex PCR, and TCRdb's table has in-frame clones only and misses some. The table has roughly 200,000 clones, about 89% seen once. Notes on the study in general: Recipients of two AZD1222 doses showed rising Spike-specific TCR breadth and depth. Among vaccine-associated CD4 TCRs, coverage spanned spike, with dominance at 160-218 and 743-854. There were mostly white British donors and more females than males, and clonal diversity was possibly underestimated. Among AZD1222 vaccinees, only 5 or 6 were seropositive at baseline.

Concerning this clone: Its cognate antigen is unknown.

This CDR3 has 11 residues. Germline CDR1 and CDR2: SQVTM and ANQGSEA. With 8 bases removed from V and 7 bases from J, the gap between germline ends came to 14 bases. The receptor was derived from an adult who received the AZD1222 COVID-19 vaccine. V usage is TRBV29-1 and J usage is TRBJ1-2; D possibly corresponds to TRBD1 (6 bases). The sample consisted of peripheral blood, taken 28 days after the second AZD1222 dose. The CDR3 DNA is TGCAGCTTCGGGAGGGGGGGTGGCTACACCTTC. It translates to CSFGRGGGYTF.